This T cell receptor beta chain was captured by sequencing in a study of T cell clones after liver transplantation. On the study more broadly: Liver transplant recipients had immunosuppression withdrawal attempted within 2 years. Post-transplant blood was tracked for graft-donor-reactive T cell clones identified in a pre-transplant mixed lymphocyte reaction. Standard immunosuppression, with no induction, continued until 12-24 months after transplant.

The count of this clone is one. Its antigen is currently unknown. The V gene end was trimmed by 2 bases and the J gene end by 1 base; junction bases not matched to a gene: 3. This CDR3 contains 15 residues. Germline lookup yields CDR1 MRHNA and CDR2 SNTAGT. Clones were read by immunoSEQ multiplex PCR, and TCRdb kept only the in-frame ones, dropping some. The table lists fewer than 80,000 clones, around four fifths of them singletons, with around 2% in the top ten. Study-wide results and limits: These preliminary findings come from unstandardized post-transplant sampling times.

This chain connects TRBV6-4 to TRBJ2-3, with 7 positions matching TRBD1. The sequence derives from a human patient who received a liver transplant. The T cells may partly be graft donor cells. Sample: CD4+ T cells from blood, taken 48 months after liver transplant. CDR3: CASSDRDRGTDTQYF. The CDR3 DNA sequence: TGTGCCAGCAGTGACAGAGACAGGGGCACAGATACGCAGTATTTT.